This T cell receptor beta chain was profiled in a study of T cell repertoires in cytomegalovirus infection. Overall study context: A matching HLA type, together with CMV infection, was signaled by public TCR beta signatures.

This clonotype was recorded only once. Its cognate antigen is unknown. Study-wide points: It was HLA-C-restricted CMV-specific TCR beta clonotypes that dominated the response ex vivo. Carriers of CMV plus the relevant HLA were identified by cumulative public TCR beta family frequency.

TCRdb processed the reads anew with MiXCR; each CDR3 protein has one entry. The profile shows about 140,000 distinct CDR3 sequences, approximately 5.9% of them singletons. The clonotype was recovered from a human donor in good health (CMV status not recorded). Some clones in this sample may be carry-over from other donors' samples. The sequenced material came from PBMCs.

CDR3 region: CASSLNVGRGAFNEQFF. CDR3 bases: TGTGCCAGCAGCTTAAATGTAGGGCGGGGGGCGTTTAATGAGCAGTTCTTC. The chain carries TRBV7-3 and TRBJ2-1, with 8 bases aligning to TRBD2. The J segment lost 7 bases and the V segment lost 1 base, leaving 12 bases of the junction unmatched. Germline-derived CDR1 and CDR2 are SGHTA and FQGTGA. The CDR3 covers 17 residues.